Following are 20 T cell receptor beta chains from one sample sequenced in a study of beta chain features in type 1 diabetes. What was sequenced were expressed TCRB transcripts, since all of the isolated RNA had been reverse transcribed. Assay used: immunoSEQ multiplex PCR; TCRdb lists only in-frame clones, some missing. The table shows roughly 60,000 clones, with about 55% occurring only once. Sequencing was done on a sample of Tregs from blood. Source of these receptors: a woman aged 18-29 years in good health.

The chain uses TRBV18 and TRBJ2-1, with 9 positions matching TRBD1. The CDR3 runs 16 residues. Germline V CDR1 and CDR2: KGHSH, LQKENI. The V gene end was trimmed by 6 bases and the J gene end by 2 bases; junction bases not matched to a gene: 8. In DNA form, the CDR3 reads TGTGCCAGCTCCCTGGAGCGGGACAGGGCCTACAATGAGCAGTTCTTC. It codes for CASSLERDRAYNEQFF.

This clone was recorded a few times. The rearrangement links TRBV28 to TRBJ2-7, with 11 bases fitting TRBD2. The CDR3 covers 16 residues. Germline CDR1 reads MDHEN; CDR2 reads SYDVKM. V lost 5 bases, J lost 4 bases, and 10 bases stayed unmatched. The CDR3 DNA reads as TGTGCCAGCAGTAAAACTAGCGGGGGAAGCTTTTACGAGCAGTACTTC. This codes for CASSKTSGGSFYEQYF.

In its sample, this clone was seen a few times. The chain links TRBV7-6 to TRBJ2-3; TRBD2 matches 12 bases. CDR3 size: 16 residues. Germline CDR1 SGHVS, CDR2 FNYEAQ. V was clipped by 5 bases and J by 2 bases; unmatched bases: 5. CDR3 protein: CASSRTSGGYTDTQYF. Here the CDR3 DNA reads TGTGCCAGCAGCCGCACTAGCGGGGGGTACACAGATACGCAGTATTTT. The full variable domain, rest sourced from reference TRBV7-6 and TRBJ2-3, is GAGVSQSPRYKVTKRGQDVALRCDPISGHVSLYWYRQALGQGPEFLTYFNYEAQQDKSGLPNDRFSAERPEGSISTLTIQRTEQRDSAMYRCASSRTSGGYTDTQYFGPGTRLTVL.

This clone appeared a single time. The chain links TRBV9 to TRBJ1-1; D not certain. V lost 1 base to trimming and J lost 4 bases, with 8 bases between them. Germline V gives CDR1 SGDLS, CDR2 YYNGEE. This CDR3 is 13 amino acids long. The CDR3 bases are TGTGCCAGCAGCGTAAGCCCTGTCACTGAAGCTTTCTTT. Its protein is CASSVSPVTEAFF.

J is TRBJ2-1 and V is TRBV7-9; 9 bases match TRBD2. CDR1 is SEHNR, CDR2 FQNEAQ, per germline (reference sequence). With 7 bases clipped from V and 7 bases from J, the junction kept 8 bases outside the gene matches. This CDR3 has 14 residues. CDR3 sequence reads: CASTIAGVGNEQFF. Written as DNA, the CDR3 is TGTGCCAGCACCATAGCGGGAGTAGGGAATGAGCAGTTCTTC.

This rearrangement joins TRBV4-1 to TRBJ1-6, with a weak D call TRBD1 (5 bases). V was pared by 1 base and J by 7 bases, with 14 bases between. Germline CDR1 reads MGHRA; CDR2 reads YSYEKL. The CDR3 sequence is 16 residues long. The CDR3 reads CASSQGRGLANSPLHF. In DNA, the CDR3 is TGCGCCAGCAGCCAAGGGAGGGGATTAGCGAATTCACCCCTCCACTTT.

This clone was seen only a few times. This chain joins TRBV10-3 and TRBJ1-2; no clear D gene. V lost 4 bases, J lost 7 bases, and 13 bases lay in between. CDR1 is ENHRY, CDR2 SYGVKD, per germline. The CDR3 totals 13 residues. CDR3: CAISGEHVGGYTF. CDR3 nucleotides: TGTGCCATCAGTGGGGAGCATGTCGGTGGCTACACCTTC.

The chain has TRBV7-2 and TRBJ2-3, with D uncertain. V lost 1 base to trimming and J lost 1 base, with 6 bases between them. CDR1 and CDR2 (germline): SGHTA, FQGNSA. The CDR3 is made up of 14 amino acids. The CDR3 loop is CASSLDSRTDTQYF. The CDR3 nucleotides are TGTGCCAGCAGCTTAGACTCGCGCACAGATACGCAGTATTTT. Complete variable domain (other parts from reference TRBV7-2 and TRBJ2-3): GAGVSQSPSNKVTEKGKDVELRCDPISGHTALYWYRQSLGQGLEFLIYFQGNSAPDKSGLPSDRFSAERTGGSVSTLTIQRTQQEDSAVYLCASSLDSRTDTQYFGPGTRLTVL.

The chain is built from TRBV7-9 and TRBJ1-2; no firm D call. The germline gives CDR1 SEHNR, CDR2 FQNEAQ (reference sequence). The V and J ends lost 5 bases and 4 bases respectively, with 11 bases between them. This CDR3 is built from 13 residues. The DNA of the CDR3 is TGTGCCAGCAGCCCCGAGCCATTCTATGGCTACACCTTC. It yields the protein CASSPEPFYGYTF.

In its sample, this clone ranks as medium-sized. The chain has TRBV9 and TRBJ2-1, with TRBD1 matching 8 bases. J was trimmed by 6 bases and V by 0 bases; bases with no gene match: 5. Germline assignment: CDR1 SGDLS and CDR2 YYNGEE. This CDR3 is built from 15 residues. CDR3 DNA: TGTGCCAGCAGCGTAGGGACAGGGTACCGCAATGAGCAGTTCTTC. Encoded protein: CASSVGTGYRNEQFF.

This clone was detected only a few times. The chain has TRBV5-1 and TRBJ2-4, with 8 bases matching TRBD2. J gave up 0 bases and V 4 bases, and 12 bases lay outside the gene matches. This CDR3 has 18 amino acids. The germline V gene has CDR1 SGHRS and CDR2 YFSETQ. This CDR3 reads CASSQRWSGSEAKNIQYF. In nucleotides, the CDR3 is TGCGCCAGCAGCCAGAGGTGGAGCGGGAGTGAAGCCAAAAACATTCAGTACTTC.

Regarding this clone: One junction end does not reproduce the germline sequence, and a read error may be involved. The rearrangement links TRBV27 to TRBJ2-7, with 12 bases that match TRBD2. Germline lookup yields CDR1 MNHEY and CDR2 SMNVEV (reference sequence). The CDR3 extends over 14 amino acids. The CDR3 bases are TGTGCCAGCAGACCAACCTTAACTAGCGGGAGGCCTGACTTC. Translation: CASRPTLTSGRPDF.

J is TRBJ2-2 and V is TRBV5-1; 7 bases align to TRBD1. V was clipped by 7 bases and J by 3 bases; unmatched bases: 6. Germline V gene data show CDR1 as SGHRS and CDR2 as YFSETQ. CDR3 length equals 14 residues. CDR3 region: CASFEGQYTGELFF. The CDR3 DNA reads TGCGCCAGCTTTGAGGGACAGTACACCGGGGAGCTGTTTTTT. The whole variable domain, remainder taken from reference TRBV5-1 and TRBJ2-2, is KAGVTQTPRYLIKTRGQQVTLSCSPISGHRSVSWYQQTPGQGLQFLFEYFSETQRNKGNFPGRFSGRQFSNSRSEMNVSTLELGDSALYLCASFEGQYTGELFFGEGSRLTVL.

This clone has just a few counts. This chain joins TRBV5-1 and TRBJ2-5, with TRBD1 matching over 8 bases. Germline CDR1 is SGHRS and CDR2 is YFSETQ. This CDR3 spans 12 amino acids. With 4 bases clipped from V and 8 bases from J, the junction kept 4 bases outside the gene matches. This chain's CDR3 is CASSTDRETQYF. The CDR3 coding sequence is TGCGCCAGCAGCACGGACAGGGAAACCCAGTACTTC.

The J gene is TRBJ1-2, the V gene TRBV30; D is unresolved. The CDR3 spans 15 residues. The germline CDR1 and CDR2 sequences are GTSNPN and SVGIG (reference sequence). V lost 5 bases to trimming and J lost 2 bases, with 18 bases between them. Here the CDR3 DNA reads TGTGCCTGGGAGATGCGGGAGGTCGGGAACTATGGCTACACCTTC. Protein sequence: CAWEMREVGNYGYTF.

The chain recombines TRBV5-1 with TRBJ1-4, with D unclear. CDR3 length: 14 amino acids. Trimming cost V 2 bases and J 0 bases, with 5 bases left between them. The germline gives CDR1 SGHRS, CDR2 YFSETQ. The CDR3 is CASSLSATNEKLFF. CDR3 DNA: TGCGCCAGCAGCTTATCGGCAACTAATGAAAAACTGTTTTTT.

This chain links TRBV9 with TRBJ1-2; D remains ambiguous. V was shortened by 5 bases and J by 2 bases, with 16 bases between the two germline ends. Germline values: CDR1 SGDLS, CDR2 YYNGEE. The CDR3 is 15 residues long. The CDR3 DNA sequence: TGTGCCAGCAGTATTGGAGGAGGGAGCAACTATGGCTACACCTTC. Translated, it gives CASSIGGGSNYGYTF.

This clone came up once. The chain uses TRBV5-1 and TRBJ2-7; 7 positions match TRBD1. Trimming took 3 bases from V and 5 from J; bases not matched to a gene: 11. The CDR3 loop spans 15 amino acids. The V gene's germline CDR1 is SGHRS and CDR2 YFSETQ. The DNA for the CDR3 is TGCGCCAGCAGCTACTTTCGGGACAGAGTTGACGAGCAGTACTTC. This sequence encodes CASSYFRDRVDEQYF. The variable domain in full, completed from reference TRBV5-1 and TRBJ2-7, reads KAGVTQTPRYLIKTRGQQVTLSCSPISGHRSVSWYQQTPGQGLQFLFEYFSETQRNKGNFPGRFSGRQFSNSRSEMNVSTLELGDSALYLCASSYFRDRVDEQYFGPGTRLTVT.

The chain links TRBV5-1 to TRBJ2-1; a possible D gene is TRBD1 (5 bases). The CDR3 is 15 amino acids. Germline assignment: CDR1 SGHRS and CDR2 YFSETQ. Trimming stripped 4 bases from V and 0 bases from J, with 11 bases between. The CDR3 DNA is TGCGCCAGCAGCCCAAGGACAAGCTCCTACAATGAGCAGTTCTTC. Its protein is CASSPRTSSYNEQFF.

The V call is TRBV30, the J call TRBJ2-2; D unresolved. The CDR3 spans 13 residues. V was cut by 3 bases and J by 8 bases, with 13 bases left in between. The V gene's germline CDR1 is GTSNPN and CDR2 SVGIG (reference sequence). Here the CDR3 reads CAWSQPPRGELFF. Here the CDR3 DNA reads TGTGCCTGGAGCCAACCCCCACGGGGGGAGCTGTTTTTT. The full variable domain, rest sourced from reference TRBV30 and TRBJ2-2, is SQTIHQWPATLVQPVGSPLSLECTVEGTSNPNLYWYRQAAGRGLQLLFYSVGIGQISSEVPQNLSASRPQDRQFILSSKKLLLSDSGFYLCAWSQPPRGELFFGEGSRLTVL.